Presented here are 19 T cell receptor beta chains from one specimen sequenced in a study of Ad26.COV2.S vaccination and SARS-CoV-2 variants. The assay was immunoSEQ multiplex PCR, and TCRdb's table has in-frame clones only and misses some. Of approximately 500,000 clones in the sample, around nine tenths were seen once. Treatment described: roughly 20 received Ad26.COV2.S at low or high dose, single or two shots; about 5 received placebo; per-sample allocation not given. Sampling was done on day 63 after the first vaccine or placebo injection. The sample was peripheral blood, taken in a trial of Ad26.COV2.S vaccine versus placebo. These receptors were taken from a person aged 18-65 years who received the Ad26.COV2.S COVID-19 vaccine or a placebo.

The V and J genes are TRBV7-3 and TRBJ1-2; D is perhaps TRBD1 (6 bases). Germline CDR1 reads SGHTA; CDR2 reads FQGTGA. This CDR3 has 19 amino acids. The V end lost 1 base, the J end lost 5 bases, and 26 bases lay between the germline ends. DNA for the CDR3: TGTGCCAGCAGCTTAAGGGTTCAAAAGTCAGGGGAGGGGGTGTATGGCTACACCTTC. It encodes CASSLRVQKSGEGVYGYTF.

A single count supports this clone. The rearrangement links TRBV19 to TRBJ1-1; D call uncertain. Germline CDR1 is LNHDA and CDR2 is SQIVND (reference sequence). CDR3 size: 15 residues. The V gene lost 2 bases and the J gene lost 0 bases, with 10 bases spanning the gap. This CDR3 reads CASSILPAMNTEAFF. In DNA form, the CDR3 reads TGTGCCAGTAGTATACTCCCGGCCATGAACACTGAAGCTTTCTTT. The entire variable domain, with the rest obtained from reference TRBV19 and TRBJ1-1, is as follows: DGGITQSPKYLFRKEGQNVTLSCEQNLNHDAMYWYRQDPGQGLRLIYYSQIVNDFQKGDIAEGYSVSREKKESFPLTVTSAQKNPTAFYLCASSILPAMNTEAFFGQGTRLTVV.

The rearrangement uses TRBV7-9 and TRBJ1-2, with 7 bases matching TRBD1. This CDR3 comprises 15 residues. The ends lost 5 bases at V and 4 bases at J; junction bases unmatched: 10. CDR1 and CDR2 (germline): SEHNR, FQNEAQ (reference sequence). This CDR3 reads CASSRTGTDLYGYTF. The CDR3 DNA follows: TGTGCCAGCAGCCGAACCGGGACAGACCTCTATGGCTACACCTTC.

In DNA form, the CDR3 reads TGTGCCTGGGGGTATGGTCGCCCCCAGCATTTT. It translates to CAWGYGRPQHF. The chain carries TRBV30 and TRBJ1-5; no firm D call. Trimming removed 5 bases at V and 10 bases at J, with 12 bases between. CDR1 is GTSNPN and CDR2 is SVGIG in the germline V gene (reference sequence). The CDR3 runs 11 residues.

The chain uses TRBV6-2 or TRBV6-3 and TRBJ2-1; D uncertain. The CDR3 totals 17 residues. V dropped 2 bases and J dropped 0 bases, with 14 bases sitting between them. Germline V gene sequence: CDR1 MNHEY, CDR2 SVGEGT. The CDR3 here is CASSYTDQGRSYNEQFF. In DNA form, the CDR3 reads TGTGCCAGCAGTTACACGGACCAAGGGCGCTCCTACAATGAGCAGTTCTTC.

This chain joins TRBV7-9 and TRBJ2-7; unclear D gene. CDR1 and CDR2 (germline): SEHNR, FQNEAQ (reference sequence). V lost 5 bases and J 5 bases, leaving 7 bases between the germline ends. The CDR3 covers 11 residues. The DNA for the CDR3 is TGTGCCAGCAGCCAAGAAGACGAGCAGTACTTC. This sequence encodes CASSQEDEQYF.

The chain recombines TRBV4-3 with TRBJ2-7; no clear D gene. V was pared by 0 bases and J by 2 bases, with 20 bases between. Germline values: CDR1 LGHNA, CDR2 YSLEER. This CDR3 has 18 amino acids. CDR3 sequence (DNA): TGCGCCAGCAGCCAAGACTGGTCGGCAGGCGTGTCTCCCTACGAGCAGTACTTC. Translating gives CASSQDWSAGVSPYEQYF.

The V call is TRBV29-1, the J call TRBJ1-2, with 8 bases aligning to TRBD1. Trimming cost V 5 bases and J 7 bases; bases outside gene matches: 3. This CDR3 has 11 amino acids. Germline-derived CDR1 and CDR2 are SQVTM and ANQGSEA. CDR3 DNA sequence: TGCAGCGTTCCCACAGGGGGTGGCTACACCTTC. This codes for CSVPTGGGYTF.

Of note for this clone: Other nucleotide sequences in the sample specify the same CDR3. The chain has TRBV6-1 and TRBJ1-5; TRBD1 might be the D (5 bases). Looked up from germline, CDR1 is MNHNS and CDR2 is SASEGT. V dropped 2 bases and J dropped 7 bases, with 9 bases sitting between them. This CDR3 region has 13 residues. CDR3 sequence (DNA): TGTGCCAGCAGTGAAAGTTGGGGGCAGCCCCAGCATTTT. Translated, it gives CASSESWGQPQHF.

The V call is TRBV15, the J call TRBJ1-2; possible D gene TRBD1, 5 bases. The CDR3 covers 15 residues. Trimming took 2 bases from V and 3 from J, leaving 13 bases between them. The V gene's germline CDR1 is LNHNV and CDR2 YYDKDF (reference sequence). CDR3 amino acids: CATSRHTGDHYGYTF. The CDR3 DNA reads as TGTGCCACCAGCAGACACACGGGGGACCACTATGGCTACACCTTC.

The chain carries TRBV24-1 and TRBJ1-4, with D tentatively TRBD1 (6 bases). CDR3 length: 13 amino acids. Trimming left V 9 bases short and J 8 bases short, with 15 bases between. CDR1 is KGHDR, CDR2 SFDVKD, per germline. CDR3 amino acids: CATAATGREKLFF. The DNA of the CDR3 is TGTGCCACCGCTGCCACAGGGAGAGAAAAACTGTTTTTT.

This clone was detected once. This chain links TRBV6-6 with TRBJ2-1; tentative D call: TRBD2 (5 bases). This CDR3 comprises 14 residues. Deletions cut 2 bases from V and 12 bases from J, with 17 bases between. Looked up from germline, CDR1 is MNHNY and CDR2 is SVGAGI (reference sequence). The CDR3 DNA follows: TGTGCCAGCAGTTACGGGCAGCTTACCCTAGCGCAGTTCTTC. This translates into CASSYGQLTLAQFF.

This rearrangement joins TRBV28 to TRBJ2-5; 7 bases match TRBD1. The CDR3 runs 18 residues. V lost 6 bases to trimming and J lost 7 bases; unmatched junction nucleotides: 23. Germline CDR1 reads MDHEN; CDR2 reads SYDVKM. The CDR3 reads CASSTNNLRQGKRGTQYF. CDR3 sequence (DNA): TGTGCCAGCAGCACAAATAACCTCCGACAGGGCAAAAGGGGGACCCAGTACTTC.

The J gene is TRBJ1-2, the V gene TRBV27; no clear D. The CDR3 runs to 13 residues. The V gene's germline CDR1 is MNHEY and CDR2 SMNVEV (reference sequence). Trimming took 8 bases from V and 4 from J, leaving 14 bases between them. The CDR3 sequence: CASGFDQSYGYTF. The CDR3 nucleotides are TGTGCCAGCGGATTTGATCAGAGCTATGGCTACACCTTC.

The table lists this clone with a count of one. The chain has TRBV7-9 and TRBJ2-1; D is possibly TRBD1 or TRBD2 (6 bases each). Germline lookup yields CDR1 SEHNR and CDR2 FQNEAQ (reference sequence). The CDR3 is 17 residues long. The V end lost 0 bases, the J end lost 15 bases, and 27 bases lay between the germline ends. CDR3 DNA: TGTGCCAGCAGCTTAGCCTCCGGGGGCACGATCTCAACAGGCGGGTTCTTC. Translated: CASSLASGGTISTGGFF.

This chain connects TRBV27 to TRBJ2-1; TRBD2 agrees at 10 bases. The CDR3 is made up of 14 amino acids. CDR1 is MNHEY, CDR2 SMNVEV, per germline (reference sequence). The junction had 6 bases not matched to a gene; V was cut back by 4 bases and J by 9 bases. CDR3 amino acids: CASSSGTSVSEQFF. In nucleotides, the CDR3 is TGTGCCAGCAGTTCCGGGACTAGCGTTAGTGAGCAGTTCTTC.

This chain links TRBV6-2 or TRBV6-3 with TRBJ2-5; D ambiguous. Per germline, CDR1 MNHEY and CDR2 SVGEGT. The CDR3 spans 13 residues. V was pared by 0 bases and J by 4 bases, with 6 bases between. CDR3 protein: CASSYSVPETQYF. For the CDR3, the DNA is TGTGCCAGCAGTTACTCGGTCCCAGAGACCCAGTACTTC.

This chain links TRBV5-5 with TRBJ1-2, with D hard to call. Trimming removed 2 bases at V and 8 bases at J, with 16 bases between. Germline CDR1 SGHKS, CDR2 YYEKEE (reference sequence). The CDR3 is 14 residues long. The CDR3 DNA reads TGTGCCAGCAGCTTCGGTGGCAGGACGCAGGGCTACACCTTC. It codes for CASSFGGRTQGYTF. Combining the CDR3 with reference TRBV5-5 and TRBJ1-2 gives the whole variable domain DAGVTQSPTHLIKTRGQQVTLRCSPISGHKSVSWYQQVLGQGPQFIFQYYEKEERGRGNFPDRFSARQFPNYSSELNVNALLLGDSALYLCASSFGGRTQGYTFGSGTRLTVV.

This CDR3 reads CASSYRRGLFF. The CDR3 DNA sequence: TGTGCCAGCAGTTACCGGAGGGGGCTGTTTTTT. The chain combines TRBV6-6 with TRBJ2-2; the D gene is possibly TRBD2 (6 bases). V was cut by 2 bases and J by 13 bases, with 8 bases left in between. The CDR3 covers 11 residues. Germline loops: CDR1 MNHNY, CDR2 SVGAGI (reference sequence).